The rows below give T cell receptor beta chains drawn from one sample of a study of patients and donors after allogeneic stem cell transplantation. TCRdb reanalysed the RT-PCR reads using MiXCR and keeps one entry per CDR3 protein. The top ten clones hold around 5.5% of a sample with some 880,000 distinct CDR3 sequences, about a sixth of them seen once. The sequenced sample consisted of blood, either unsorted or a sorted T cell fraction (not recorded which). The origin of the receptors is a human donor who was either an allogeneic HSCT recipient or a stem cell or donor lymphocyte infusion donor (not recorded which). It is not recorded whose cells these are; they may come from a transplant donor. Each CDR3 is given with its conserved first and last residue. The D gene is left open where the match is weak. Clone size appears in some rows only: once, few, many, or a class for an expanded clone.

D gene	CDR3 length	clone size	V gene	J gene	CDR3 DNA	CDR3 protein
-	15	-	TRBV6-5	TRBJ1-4	TGTGCCAGCAGTTACGCGGAGGGCACCGGTGAAAAACTGTTTTTT	CASSYAEGTGEKLFF
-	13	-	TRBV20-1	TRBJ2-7	TGCAGTGCTAGACAGGAAAACTTCTACGAGCAGTACTTC	CSARQENFYEQYF
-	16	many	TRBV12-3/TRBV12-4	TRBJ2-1	TGTGCCAGCAGTTTAGGACCAGGTCGGGGTGACAATGAGCAGTTCTTC	CASSLGPGRGDNEQFF
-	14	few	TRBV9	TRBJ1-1	TGTGCCAGCAGCGCGACGGACAGGAACACTGAAGCTTTCTTT	CASSATDRNTEAFF
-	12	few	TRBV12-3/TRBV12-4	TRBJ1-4	TGTGCCATATACAGGGTTGGGGAAAAACTGTTTTTT	CAIYRVGEKLFF
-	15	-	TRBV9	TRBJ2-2	TGTGCCAGCAGCCCCTACCGGGAGCGAGCCGGGGAGCTGTTTTTT	CASSPYRERAGELFF
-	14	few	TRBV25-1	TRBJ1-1	TGTGCCAGCAGTGAACCCAGGTTGAACACTGAAGCTTTCTTT	CASSEPRLNTEAFF
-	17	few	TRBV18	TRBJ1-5	TGTGCCAGCTCACCGGGAGGGAACAGCTATAGCAATCAGCCCCAGCATTTT	CASSPGGNSYSNQPQHF
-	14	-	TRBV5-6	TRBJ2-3	TGTGCCAGCAGCTTGACCCGGGACTTAGATACGCAGTATTTT	CASSLTRDLDTQYF
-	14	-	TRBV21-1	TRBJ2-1	TGTGCCAGCAGCAGCCCGGGAGGATTCAATGAGCAGTTCTTC	CASSSPGGFNEQFF
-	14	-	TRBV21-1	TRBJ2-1	TGTGCCAGCAGCCTAAGGACAGGGTACAATGAGCAGTTCTTC	CASSLRTGYNEQFF
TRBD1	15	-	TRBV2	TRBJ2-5	TGTGCCAGCAGGAAAACAGGGGGCGTTATGGAGACCCAGTACTTC	CASRKTGGVMETQYF
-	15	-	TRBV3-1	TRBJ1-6	TGTGCCAGCAGCCAAGGTGGACGTCGGGGTTCACCCCTCCACTTT	CASSQGGRRGSPLHF
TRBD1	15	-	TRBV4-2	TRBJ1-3	TGTGCCAGCAGCCAACTGACAGGGGAAAGAGACACCATATATTTT	CASSQLTGERDTIYF
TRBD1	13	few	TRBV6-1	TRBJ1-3	TGTGCCAGCAGTGGGGACAGTCGAAACACCATATATTTT	CASSGDSRNTIYF
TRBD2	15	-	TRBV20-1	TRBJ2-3	TGCAGTGCTAGAGGACTAGCGGGACTCTCAGATACGCAGTATTTT	CSARGLAGLSDTQYF
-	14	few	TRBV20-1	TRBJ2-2	TGCAGTGCTAGAACGGACGGCCGGACCGGGGAGCTGTTTTTT	CSARTDGRTGELFF
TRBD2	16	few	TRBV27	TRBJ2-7	TGTGCCAGCAGTTCGACTAGCGGGAGGCCCTTATACGAGCAGTACTTC	CASSSTSGRPLYEQYF
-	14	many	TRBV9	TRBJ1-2	TGTGCCAGCAGCCGGACGGAACTTGTCTATGGCTACACCTTC	CASSRTELVYGYTF
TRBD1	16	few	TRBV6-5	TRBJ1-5	TGTGCCAGCAGTTCCTTGGGACAGGGAGGGAATCAGCCCCAGCATTTT	CASSSLGQGGNQPQHF
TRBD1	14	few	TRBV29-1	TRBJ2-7	TGCAGCGTCGAGGACAGGGGTGGGACCTACGAGCAGTACTTC	CSVEDRGGTYEQYF
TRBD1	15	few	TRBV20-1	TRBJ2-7	TGCAGTGCCTATGGAACAGGGGGCAAGGGTTACGAGCAGTACTTC	CSAYGTGGKGYEQYF